The present T cell receptor beta chain was sequenced within a study of T cells in Graves' hyperthyroidism and ophthalmopathy. Whole-study context: Peripheral blood was obtained at initial diagnosis, preceding any treatment.

The source material, RNA transcripts, was used to amplify TCR beta CDR3 regions. First-round RT-PCR targeting the TCR CDR3 was performed with the HTBI primer set. TCRdb redid the calling of the multiplex PCR reads with MiXCR, one entry per CDR3 protein. Of around 720,000 distinct CDR3 sequences in the sample, about a third were seen once. In regard to this clonotype: What it binds is not known.

The study, taken as a whole, reports: Blood held most thyroid clonotypes expanded above 0.001 frequency.

It was 10 ml of fresh peripheral blood that supplied the PBMCs. CDR3 length: 14 residues. The V gene's germline CDR1 is SGHRS and CDR2 YFSETQ. V lost 4 bases to trimming and J lost 7 bases, with 17 bases between them. The J gene is TRBJ2-5, the V gene TRBV5-1; no definite D call. The TCR comes from a middle-aged woman with Graves' hyperthyroidism. What was sequenced was blood. The DNA for the CDR3 is TGCGCCAGCAGCCCCAGCCCAAAGAAAGGGACCCAGTACTTC. Translating gives CASSPSPKKGTQYF.